This TCR beta chain was sequenced in a study of glioma-infiltrating T cells after dendritic cell vaccination. As for the study in general: Patients received three intradermal dendritic cell vaccine injections at biweekly intervals.

Trimming removed 2 bases from V and 6 bases from J; junction bases left unmatched: 11. The CDR3 length is 17 residues. Germline V gene data show CDR1 as MNHNS and CDR2 as SASEGT. This table comes from immunoSEQ multiplex PCR, and its TCRdb copy is limited to in-frame clones, with some not included. The table lists about 92,000 clones, approximately 90% of them singletons. On this clone itself: What it binds is not known.

Study conclusions and caveats: Only a small number of patients had complete blood and tumor samples. Patients with more pretreatment TILs had longer time to progression and survival.

The source material was blood, sampled before dendritic cell vaccination. The TCR sequence derives from a human donor with glioblastoma. The chain joins TRBV6-1 to TRBJ1-5, with 9 bases that match TRBD1. The CDR3 is CASSERPGQGGIQPQHF. The CDR3, as DNA: TGTGCCAGCAGTGAACGACCGGGACAGGGAGGGATTCAGCCCCAGCATTTT.